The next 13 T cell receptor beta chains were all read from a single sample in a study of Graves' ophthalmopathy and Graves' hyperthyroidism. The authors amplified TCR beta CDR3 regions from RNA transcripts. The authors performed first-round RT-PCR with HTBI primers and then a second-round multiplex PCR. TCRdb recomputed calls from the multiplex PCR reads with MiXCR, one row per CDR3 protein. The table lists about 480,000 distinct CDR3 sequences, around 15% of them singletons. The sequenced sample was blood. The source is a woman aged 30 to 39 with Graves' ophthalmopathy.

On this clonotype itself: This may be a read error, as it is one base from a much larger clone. The CDR3 sequence is CASSLSFLEWNTESFF. The CDR3 DNA sequence: TGTGCCAGCAGCTTATCTTTTCTTGAGTGGAACACTGAATCTTTCTTT. This chain uses TRBV11-1 with TRBJ1-1; D unclear. The length of the CDR3 is 16 residues. Per the germline V gene, CDR1 is SGHAT and CDR2 is FQDESV (reference sequence).

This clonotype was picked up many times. CDR3 loop: CASGSPQRNTEAFF. DNA for the CDR3: TGTGCCAGCGGTAGTCCACAGCGGAACACTGAAGCTTTCTTT. The rearrangement links TRBV27 to TRBJ1-1; D is unclear. This CDR3 comprises 14 residues. The V and J ends lost 8 bases and 1 base respectively, with 14 bases between them. Germline V lookup: CDR1 MNHEY, CDR2 SMNVEV (reference sequence).

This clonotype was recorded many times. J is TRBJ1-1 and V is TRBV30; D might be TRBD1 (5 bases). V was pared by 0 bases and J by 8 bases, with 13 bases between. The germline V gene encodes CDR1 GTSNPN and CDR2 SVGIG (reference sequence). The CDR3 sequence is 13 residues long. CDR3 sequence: CAWSVQAVTEAFF. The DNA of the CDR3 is TGTGCCTGGAGTGTACAGGCCGTTACGGAAGCTTTCTTT.

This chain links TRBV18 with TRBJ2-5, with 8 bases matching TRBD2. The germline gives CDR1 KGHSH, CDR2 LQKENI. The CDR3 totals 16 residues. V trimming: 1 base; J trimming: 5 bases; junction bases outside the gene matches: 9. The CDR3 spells CASSPRGGAGAETQYF. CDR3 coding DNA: TGTGCCAGCTCACCACGTGGGGGAGCGGGGGCCGAGACCCAGTACTTC.

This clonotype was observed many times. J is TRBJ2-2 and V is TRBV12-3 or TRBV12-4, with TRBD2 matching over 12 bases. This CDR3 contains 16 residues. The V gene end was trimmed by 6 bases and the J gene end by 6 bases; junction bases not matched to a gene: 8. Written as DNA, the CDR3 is TGTGCCAGCAGCCCCCCTAGCGGGGGGGCCCCCGGGGAGCTGTTTTTT. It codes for CASSPPSGGAPGELFF.

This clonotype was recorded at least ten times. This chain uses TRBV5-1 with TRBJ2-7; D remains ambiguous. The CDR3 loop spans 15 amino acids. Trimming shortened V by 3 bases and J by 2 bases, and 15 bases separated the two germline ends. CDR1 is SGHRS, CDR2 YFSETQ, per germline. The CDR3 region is CASSSLRTGTYEQYF. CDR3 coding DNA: TGCGCCAGCAGCTCCCTTAGGACGGGTACCTACGAGCAGTACTTC. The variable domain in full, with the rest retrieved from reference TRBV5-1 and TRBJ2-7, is KAGVTQTPRYLIKTRGQQVTLSCSPISGHRSVSWYQQTPGQGLQFLFEYFSETQRNKGNFPGRFSGRQFSNSRSEMNVSTLELGDSALYLCASSSLRTGTYEQYFGPGTRLTVT.

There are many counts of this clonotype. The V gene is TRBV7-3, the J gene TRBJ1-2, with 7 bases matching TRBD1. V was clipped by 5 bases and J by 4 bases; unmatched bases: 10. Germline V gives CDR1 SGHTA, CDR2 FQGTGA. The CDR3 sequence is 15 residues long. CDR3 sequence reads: CASSPTGQPIYGYTF. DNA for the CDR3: TGTGCCAGCAGCCCCACGGGACAGCCGATCTATGGCTACACCTTC. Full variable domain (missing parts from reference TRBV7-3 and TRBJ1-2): GAGVSQTPSNKVTEKGKYVELRCDPISGHTALYWYRQSLGQGPEFLIYFQGTGAADDSGLPNDRFFAVRPEGSVSTLKIQRTERGDSAVYLCASSPTGQPIYGYTFGSGTRLTVV.

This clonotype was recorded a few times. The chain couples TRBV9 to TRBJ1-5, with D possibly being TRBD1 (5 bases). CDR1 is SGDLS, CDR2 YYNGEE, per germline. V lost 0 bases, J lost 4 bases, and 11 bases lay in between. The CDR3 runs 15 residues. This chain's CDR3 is CASSVDGTPNQPQHF. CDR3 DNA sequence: TGTGCCAGCAGCGTAGACGGGACTCCAAATCAGCCCCAGCATTTT. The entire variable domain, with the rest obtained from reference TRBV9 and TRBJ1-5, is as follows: DSGVTQTPKHLITATGQRVTLRCSPRSGDLSVYWYQQSLDQGLQFLIQYYNGEERAKGNILERFSAQQFPDLHSELNLSSLELGDSALYFCASSVDGTPNQPQHFGDGTRLSIL.

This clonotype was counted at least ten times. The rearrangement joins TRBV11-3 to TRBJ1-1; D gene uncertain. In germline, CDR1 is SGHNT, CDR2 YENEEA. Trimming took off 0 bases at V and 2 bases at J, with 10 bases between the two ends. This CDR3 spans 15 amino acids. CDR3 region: CASSLDYPVNTEAFF. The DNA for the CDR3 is TGTGCCAGCAGCTTAGATTACCCAGTCAACACTGAAGCTTTCTTT.

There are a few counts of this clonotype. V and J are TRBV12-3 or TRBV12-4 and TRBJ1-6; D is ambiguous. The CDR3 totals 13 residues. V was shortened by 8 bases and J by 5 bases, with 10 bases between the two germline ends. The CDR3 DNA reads TGTGCCAGCCGACTGAATGATAATTCACCCCTCCACTTT. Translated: CASRLNDNSPLHF.

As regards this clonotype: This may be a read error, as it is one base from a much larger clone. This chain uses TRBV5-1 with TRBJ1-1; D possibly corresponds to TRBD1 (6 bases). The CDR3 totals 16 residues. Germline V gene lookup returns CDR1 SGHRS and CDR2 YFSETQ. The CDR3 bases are TGCGCCAGCAGCTTGAACAGGGAAACAGGCGTCACTGAAGCTTGCTTT. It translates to CASSLNRETGVTEACF.

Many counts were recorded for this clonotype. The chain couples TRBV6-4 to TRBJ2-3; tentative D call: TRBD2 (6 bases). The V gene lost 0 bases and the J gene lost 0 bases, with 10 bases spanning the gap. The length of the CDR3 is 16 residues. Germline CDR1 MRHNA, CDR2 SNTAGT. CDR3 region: CASSDSGLSSTDTQYF. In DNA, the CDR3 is TGTGCCAGCAGTGACTCCGGACTATCTAGCACAGATACGCAGTATTTT.

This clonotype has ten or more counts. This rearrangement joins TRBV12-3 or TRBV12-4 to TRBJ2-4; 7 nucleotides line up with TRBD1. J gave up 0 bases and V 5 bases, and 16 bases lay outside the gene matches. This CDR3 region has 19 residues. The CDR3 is CASSPRGQTLSLAKNIQYF. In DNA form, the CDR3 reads TGTGCCAGCAGTCCTAGGGGACAGACTCTCTCACTAGCCAAAAACATTCAGTACTTC.